Sequencing of this T cell receptor beta chain was carried out in a study of shared clonotypes between healthy human individuals. Broader study findings: Enrolling few donors narrowed the genetic and exposure-history diversity that was represented. Rarefaction gave evidence that sorted-subset sequencing remained incomplete despite large depth. Relative to memory subsets, naive subsets generally showed larger estimated richness. The study sampled only blood, and tissue repertoires likely differ.

The germline gives CDR1 SGHDN, CDR2 FVKESK. The CDR3 has 14 residues. V was clipped by 6 bases and J by 3 bases, with 14 bases between them. The table came from immunoSEQ multiplex PCR; TCRdb's copy has only in-frame clones and leaves some out. The table lists about 610,000 clones, more than 95% of them singletons. This clone was seen just once. What it binds is not known. Sample: naive CD4+ T cells sorted from blood. Subset here: CD45RA+ positively selected. This receptor was taken from a woman aged 25-40 years in good health. The rearrangement joins TRBV14 to TRBJ1-1; no clear D. CDR3 nucleotides: TGTGCCAGCAGAAGGTTCCTAGGAGACACTGAAGCTTTCTTT. This gives the protein CASRRFLGDTEAFF.